Below are 30 T cell receptor beta chains sequenced from a single sample in a study of cytomegalovirus exposure and HLA in healthy donors. 60 Vbeta and 13 Jbeta primers were used in PCR. Libraries were prepared by immunoSEQ multiplex PCR; TCRdb keeps only in-frame clonotypes and omits some of them. The table lists approximately 150,000 clones, 77% of them singletons. The sequencing sample was made of PBMCs. All receptors come from a woman aged 55-70 years in good health and CMV-seronegative.

This sequence joins TRBV7-3 and TRBJ2-5; TRBD1 matches at 8 bases. The CDR3 extends over 14 amino acids. Germline CDR1 and CDR2: SGHTA and FQGTGA. V shed 2 bases and J 5 bases; nucleotides not matched to a gene: 4. CDR3 nucleotide sequence: TGTGCCAGCAGCTTACAGGGGGCTAGGGAGACCCAGTACTTC. Translation: CASSLQGARETQYF.

The sample holds one count of this clone. The DNA of the CDR3 is TGTGCCAGCAGTCATGGGGCAGGCTCCTACAATGAGCAGTTCTTC. Protein sequence: CASSHGAGSYNEQFF. This chain links TRBV6-4 with TRBJ2-1; D may be TRBD1 (5 bases). The CDR3 contains 15 residues. Trimming removed 5 bases at V and 0 bases at J, with 11 bases between. Germline CDR1 and CDR2: MRHNA and SNTAGT.

CDR3 nucleotide sequence: TGTGCCAGCAGCTCGGGACTAGTCCAAGAGACCCAGTACTTC. Encoded protein: CASSSGLVQETQYF. The chain links TRBV7-9 to TRBJ2-5; 8 bases are shared with TRBD2. CDR3 length: 14 residues. CDR1 SEHNR and CDR2 FQNEAQ come from the germline V gene (reference sequence). Trimming removed 4 bases from V and 1 base from J; junction bases left unmatched: 2.

This clone was detected only a few times. V is TRBV5-1 and J is TRBJ2-5; possibly TRBD2 for D (6 bases). CDR1 and CDR2 (germline): SGHRS, YFSETQ. Between the trimmed V and J ends, which lost 0 bases and 4 bases, there was a span of 10 bases. The length of the CDR3 is 14 residues. The CDR3 loop is CASSLVGGGETQYF. DNA for the CDR3: TGCGCCAGCAGCTTGGTCGGGGGTGGAGAGACCCAGTACTTC.

V is TRBV7-6 and J is TRBJ2-1, with 11 positions matching TRBD2. V was clipped by 4 bases and J by 9 bases; unmatched bases: 14. CDR3 size: 17 residues. CDR1 is SGHVS, CDR2 FNYEAQ, per germline. DNA for the CDR3: TGTGCCAGCAGCTCTCCCCGGGGGGGACTAGCGGAGGTTGAGCAGTTCTTC. Encoded protein: CASSSPRGGLAEVEQFF.

This clone came up a few times. CDR3 sequence reads: CASSLGRLAGDVNETQYF. The CDR3 DNA reads as TGTGCCAGCAGCTTAGGGAGACTAGCGGGAGATGTTAACGAGACCCAGTACTTC. The chain employs TRBV7-8 and TRBJ2-5; 12 bases line up with TRBD2. The CDR3 is 18 amino acids. Per the germline V gene, CDR1 is SGHVS and CDR2 is FQNEAQ. The trim removed 1 base at V and 5 bases at J, leaving 11 bases unmatched.

V gene TRBV7-6 combines with J gene TRBJ2-1; D is possibly TRBD2 (5 bases). The CDR3 sequence is 14 residues long. CDR1 and CDR2 from the germline V gene are SGHVS and FNYEAQ. Trimming took off 6 bases at V and 7 bases at J, with 16 bases between the two ends. Here the CDR3 reads CASRRTPGVNEQFF. The CDR3 bases are TGTGCCAGCAGACGGACTCCTGGGGTAAATGAGCAGTTCTTC. The full variable domain, its missing parts supplied by reference TRBV7-6 and TRBJ2-1, is GAGVSQSPRYKVTKRGQDVALRCDPISGHVSLYWYRQALGQGPEFLTYFNYEAQQDKSGLPNDRFSAERPEGSISTLTIQRTEQRDSAMYRCASRRTPGVNEQFFGPGTRLTVL.

This chain links TRBV2 with TRBJ1-4, with TRBD1 matching over 7 bases. V shed 10 bases and J 7 bases; nucleotides not matched to a gene: 18. The CDR3 covers 16 residues. The germline V gene encodes CDR1 SNHLY and CDR2 FYNNEI. The CDR3 reads CATQGGAGGIGEKLFF. Here the CDR3 DNA reads TGTGCCACTCAAGGGGGCGCGGGCGGTATAGGTGAAAAACTGTTTTTT.

The chain links TRBV18 to TRBJ2-1, with D maybe TRBD1 (8 bases). The CDR3 runs 15 residues. V dropped 3 bases and J dropped 9 bases, with 18 bases sitting between them. Germline V lookup: CDR1 KGHSH, CDR2 LQKENI. CDR3 nucleotide sequence: TGTGCCAGCTCACCGGACGTAAACAGGGGGGGTGAGCAGTTCTTC. Translation: CASSPDVNRGGEQFF.

The CDR3 region is CASSLSLPGQETQYF. CDR3 coding DNA: TGCGCCAGCAGCTTGAGCCTCCCAGGTCAAGAGACCCAGTACTTC. The chain is built from TRBV5-1 and TRBJ2-5, with D unclear. The CDR3 is 15 amino acids. Germline assignment: CDR1 SGHRS and CDR2 YFSETQ. Trimming removed 1 base at V and 2 bases at J, with 12 bases between.

The chain joins TRBV6-5 to TRBJ2-1; weak D call: TRBD2 (5 bases). The CDR3 loop spans 11 amino acids. Germline-derived CDR1 and CDR2 are MNHEY and SVGAGI. V was pared by 5 bases and J by 7 bases, with 6 bases between. CDR3 sequence: CASSTGNEQFF. The CDR3 DNA reads as TGTGCCAGCAGTACGGGAAATGAGCAGTTCTTC.

This chain joins TRBV9 and TRBJ2-3; 8 bases match TRBD2. The germline CDR1 and CDR2 sequences are SGDLS and YYNGEE. CDR3 length: 17 amino acids. The V and J ends lost 0 bases and 2 bases, in that order; junction bases with no gene match: 8. The CDR3 spells CASSVAWGRGVTDTQYF. CDR3 nucleotide sequence: TGTGCCAGCAGCGTAGCTTGGGGGCGGGGGGTCACAGATACGCAGTATTTT. Looking up the rest from reference TRBV9 and TRBJ2-3 gives the full variable domain: DSGVTQTPKHLITATGQRVTLRCSPRSGDLSVYWYQQSLDQGLQFLIQYYNGEERAKGNILERFSAQQFPDLHSELNLSSLELGDSALYFCASSVAWGRGVTDTQYFGPGTRLTVL.

This clone appeared once. V gene TRBV19 combines with J gene TRBJ2-1; 9 bases fit TRBD1. The CDR3 runs to 16 residues. Losses at the gene ends were 4 bases for V and 0 bases for J; bases not matched to a gene: 4. CDR1 and CDR2 (germline): LNHDA, SQIVND (reference sequence). The CDR3 protein is CASSKDRGSSYNEQFF. The CDR3 DNA reads as TGTGCCAGTAGTAAGGACAGGGGAAGCTCCTACAATGAGCAGTTCTTC. Full variable domain (remainder filled in from reference TRBV19 and TRBJ2-1): DGGITQSPKYLFRKEGQNVTLSCEQNLNHDAMYWYRQDPGQGLRLIYYSQIVNDFQKGDIAEGYSVSREKKESFPLTVTSAQKNPTAFYLCASSKDRGSSYNEQFFGPGTRLTVL.

This chain joins TRBV6-4 and TRBJ2-5; 7 bases agree with TRBD2. The V and J ends lost 3 bases and 1 base, in that order; junction bases with no gene match: 5. This CDR3 is built from 15 residues. CDR1 and CDR2 from the germline V gene are MRHNA and SNTAGT. DNA of the CDR3: TGTGCCAGCAGTGATACCGCGGGAGCCCAAGAGACCCAGTACTTC. Translation gives CASSDTAGAQETQYF.

This clone was seen a single time. This chain links TRBV27 with TRBJ1-1; maybe TRBD1 (5 bases). There are 14 residues in the CDR3. CDR1 is MNHEY and CDR2 is SMNVEV in the germline V gene (reference sequence). V was cut by 6 bases and J by 0 bases, with 11 bases left in between. The CDR3: CASSPGVMNTEAFF. CDR3 coding DNA: TGTGCCAGCAGCCCGGGGGTCATGAACACTGAAGCTTTCTTT.

The DNA of the CDR3 is TGTGCCAGCAGCCCCCAGACAGGCTCGAACACTGAAGCTTTCTTT. It translates to CASSPQTGSNTEAFF. This rearrangement joins TRBV7-6 to TRBJ1-1, with D perhaps matching TRBD1 (6 bases). Trimming took off 5 bases at V and 1 base at J, with 14 bases between the two ends. Germline V CDR1 and CDR2: SGHVS, FNYEAQ. The CDR3 length is 15 residues.

This chain links TRBV5-1 with TRBJ2-7; a possible D gene is TRBD1 (5 bases). V lost 1 base to trimming and J lost 2 bases, with 10 bases between them. Germline values: CDR1 SGHRS, CDR2 YFSETQ. The CDR3 extends over 14 amino acids. The CDR3 protein is CASSLPQGPYEQYF. CDR3 DNA: TGCGCCAGCAGCTTGCCCCAGGGCCCCTACGAGCAGTACTTC.

This clone was detected a few times. The rearrangement links TRBV27 to TRBJ1-1; TRBD1 is a possible D gene (6 bases). Germline CDR1 is MNHEY and CDR2 is SMNVEV (reference sequence). There are 18 residues in the CDR3. Trimming removed 4 bases from V and 0 bases from J, with 21 bases in between. CDR3 protein: CASSWKPTTDRLNTEAFF. The CDR3 DNA follows: TGTGCCAGCAGTTGGAAACCTACGACAGACAGGCTGAACACTGAAGCTTTCTTT.

This clone occurred a few times. The chain uses TRBV5-4 and TRBJ1-1; no clear D gene. The germline V gene has CDR1 SGHNT and CDR2 YYREEE (reference sequence). V was clipped by 1 base and J by 1 base, with 8 bases between them. The CDR3 extends over 14 amino acids. This CDR3 reads CASSLLRGNTEAFF. CDR3 DNA: TGTGCCAGCAGCTTGCTTCGCGGGAACACTGAAGCTTTCTTT. Supplemented by reference TRBV5-4 and TRBJ1-1, the full variable domain reads ETGVTQSPTHLIKTRGQQVTLRCSSQSGHNTVSWYQQALGQGPQFIFQYYREEENGRGNFPPRFSGLQFPNYSSELNVNALELDDSALYLCASSLLRGNTEAFFGQGTRLTVV.

This chain connects TRBV5-1 to TRBJ2-3, with no clear D. CDR1 SGHRS and CDR2 YFSETQ come from the germline V gene. CDR3 length: 13 residues. The V end lost 4 bases, the J end lost 0 bases, and 6 bases lay between the germline ends. CDR3 region: CASSQTSTDTQYF. The CDR3 DNA reads TGCGCCAGCAGCCAGACTAGCACAGATACGCAGTATTTT.

This chain uses TRBV7-3 with TRBJ2-2; D is ambiguous. This CDR3 region has 17 residues. V dropped 2 bases and J dropped 4 bases, with 17 bases sitting between them. Germline CDR1 reads SGHTA; CDR2 reads FQGTGA. The CDR3 coding sequence is TGTGCCAGCAGCTTAGGTCCAGGCTACCGACCCACCGGGGAGCTGTTTTTT. Translation gives CASSLGPGYRPTGELFF.

This clone is a singleton in its sample. V usage is TRBV15 and J usage is TRBJ2-2; weak D call: TRBD1 (5 bases). In germline, CDR1 is LNHNV, CDR2 YYDKDF (reference sequence). Trimming pared 5 bases from V and 4 bases from J, leaving 14 bases between. The CDR3 length is 15 residues. The CDR3 spells CATSSRQQATGELFF. The CDR3 DNA follows: TGTGCCACCAGCTCCCGACAGCAGGCCACCGGGGAGCTGTTTTTT.

This clone was counted only a few times. The rearrangement uses TRBV6-6 and TRBJ2-7; possible D gene TRBD2, 5 bases. The CDR3 consists of 14 residues. V lost 0 bases to trimming and J lost 2 bases, with 8 bases between them. The germline CDR1 and CDR2 sequences are MNHNY and SVGAGI (reference sequence). CDR3 residues: CASSYSGGPYEQYF. The CDR3 nucleotides are TGTGCCAGCAGTTACTCAGGCGGGCCCTACGAGCAGTACTTC.

The rearrangement joins TRBV11-2 to TRBJ2-1; TRBD2 might be the D (6 bases). CDR1 and CDR2 from the germline V gene are SGHAT and FQNNGV. Trimming removed 2 bases from V and 7 bases from J, with 15 bases in between. The CDR3 totals 15 residues. This CDR3 reads CASSLSAVGGNEQFF. DNA of the CDR3: TGTGCCAGCAGCTTATCGGCGGTGGGGGGAAATGAGCAGTTCTTC.

This chain connects TRBV7-9 to TRBJ2-6; TRBD2 might be the D (6 bases). CDR1 SEHNR and CDR2 FQNEAQ come from the germline V gene (reference sequence). V gave up 6 bases and J gave up 2 bases, with 23 bases separating them. The CDR3 runs 19 residues. The CDR3 region has the DNA TGTGCCAGCAGACCAACAAATTGGGGCCCGGGGGCTGGGGCCAACGTCCTGACTTTC. Encoded protein: CASRPTNWGPGAGANVLTF.

The J gene is TRBJ1-2, the V gene TRBV7-8; tentative D call: TRBD1 (6 bases). Germline V CDR1 and CDR2: SGHVS, FQNEAQ. The length of the CDR3 is 20 residues. V lost 4 bases to trimming and J lost 0 bases, with 27 bases between them. CDR3 DNA sequence: TGTGCCAGCAGCTCCGGGGGGCAGGTGGAGCGTGAGGGGCCTAACTATGGCTACACCTTC. It specifies CASSSGGQVEREGPNYGYTF.

V and J are TRBV4-1 and TRBJ2-2; D gene uncertain. This CDR3 comprises 13 residues. Germline V gene lookup returns CDR1 MGHRA and CDR2 YSYEKL. V dropped 3 bases and J dropped 9 bases, with 11 bases sitting between them. Here the CDR3 DNA reads TGCGCCAGCAGCCAGACACCTGGGTGGGAGCTGTTTTTT. Translating gives CASSQTPGWELFF.

The chain joins TRBV27 to TRBJ2-3; TRBD2 agrees at 9 bases. V trimming: 6 bases; J trimming: 3 bases; junction bases outside the gene matches: 4. Germline CDR1 is MNHEY and CDR2 is SMNVEV (reference sequence). CDR3 length: 14 amino acids. The CDR3: CASSRLAETDTQYF. In DNA, the CDR3 is TGTGCCAGCAGCAGACTAGCGGAAACAGATACGCAGTATTTT.

This chain uses TRBV30 with TRBJ2-4, with unresolved D. Looked up from germline, CDR1 is GTSNPN and CDR2 is SVGIG (reference sequence). The CDR3 sequence is 15 residues long. V was trimmed by 3 bases and J by 2 bases, leaving 14 bases between them. CDR3 in amino acids: CAWRQPDGSKNIQYF. In DNA form, the CDR3 reads TGTGCCTGGAGACAACCCGACGGGTCCAAAAACATTCAGTACTTC.

V and J are TRBV11-2 and TRBJ1-2; TRBD1 agrees at 8 bases. V was clipped by 5 bases and J by 6 bases; unmatched bases: 8. Germline assignment: CDR1 SGHAT and CDR2 FQNNGV. This CDR3 region has 14 residues. The CDR3 here is CASSPADRANGYTF. CDR3 sequence (DNA): TGTGCCAGCAGCCCCGCGGACAGGGCTAATGGCTACACCTTC.